The rows below give T cell receptor beta chains drawn from one sample of a study of blood T cell repertoires in COVID-19. Assay: immunoSEQ multiplex PCR; the TCRdb copy retains only in-frame clones and omits some. The sample shows about 320,000 clones, about 83% of them seen only once. The sequenced sample was peripheral blood. These TCRs come from a woman between 50 and 59 years old with acute or convalescent COVID-19. CDR3s include the opening cysteine and the closing phenylalanine or tryptophan. The D gene is left open where the match is weak. Rows give clone size only sometimes, using once, few, many, or a class for an expanded clone.

J: TRBJ1-4
V: TRBV28
size: few
D: NA
DNA: TGTGCCAGCAGTCCGCCGGGAGGCGAAAAACTGTTTTTT
CDR3: CASSPPGGEKLFF

J: TRBJ2-7
V: TRBV5-1
size: NA
D: NA
DNA: TGCGCCAGCAGCTTGCGGGTCCCATCACCCGAGCAGTACTTC
CDR3: CASSLRVPSPEQYF

J: TRBJ2-1
V: TRBV4-1
size: few
D: TRBD2
DNA: TGCGCCAGCAGCCAAGGCCCGACTAGCGGGGTGGGCCATGAGCAGTTCTTC
CDR3: CASSQGPTSGVGHEQFF

J: TRBJ1-1
V: TRBV11-2
size: once
D: NA
DNA: TGTGCCAGCAGCTTAGCCCCGGGGGGTCAAACTGAAGCTTTCTTT
CDR3: CASSLAPGGQTEAFF

J: TRBJ1-4
V: TRBV6-2/TRBV6-3
size: NA
D: NA
DNA: TGTGCCAGCAGTTACTTGACAGATAGTCGAAAACTGTTTTTT
CDR3: CASSYLTDSRKLFF

J: TRBJ2-1
V: TRBV2
size: NA
D: TRBD2
DNA: TGTGCCAGCAGTACCTTTAAGGGACTAGCGGGAGGGACTGTCTCCTACAATGAGCAGTTCTTC
CDR3: CASSTFKGLAGGTVSYNEQFF

J: TRBJ2-2
V: TRBV5-1
size: once
D: NA
DNA: TGCGCCAGCAGCTTTGAAATAGTCGGGGAGCTGTTTTTT
CDR3: CASSFEIVGELFF

J: TRBJ1-3
V: TRBV7-9
size: NA
D: TRBD1
DNA: TGTGCCAGCAGCACCGCCGACAGGGTAGGCAACACCATATATTTT
CDR3: CASSTADRVGNTIYF

J: TRBJ1-5
V: TRBV7-6
size: NA
D: NA
DNA: TGTGCCAGCAGCTTAGAGGAGGGGTTTTACCAGCCCCAGCATTTT
CDR3: CASSLEEGFYQPQHF

J: TRBJ2-2
V: TRBV2
size: once
D: NA
DNA: TGTGCCAGCAGACCCTTGGGAGACACCGGGGAGCTGTTTTTT
CDR3: CASRPLGDTGELFF

J: TRBJ2-7
V: TRBV19
size: NA
D: NA
DNA: TGTGCCAGTAGTATAGGAACAGCCCTGGGCTCCTACGAGCAGTACTTC
CDR3: CASSIGTALGSYEQYF

J: TRBJ2-5
V: TRBV30
size: NA
D: TRBD2
DNA: TGTGCCGGAGGGGGTAGCGGGGAAGAGACCCAGTACTTC
CDR3: CAGGGSGEETQYF

J: TRBJ1-2
V: TRBV29-1
size: NA
D: NA
DNA: TGCAGCGCCAATACAGCTGGCTATGGCTACACCTTC
CDR3: CSANTAGYGYTF

J: TRBJ1-2
V: TRBV6-6
size: NA
D: TRBD1
DNA: TGTGCCAGCAGGACAGGGGAAAATGGCTACACCTTC
CDR3: CASRTGENGYTF

J: TRBJ1-2
V: TRBV6-1
size: NA
D: NA
DNA: TGTGCCAGCAGTGAAAGGGGAGGGGCGACATACTATGGCTACACCTTC
CDR3: CASSERGGATYYGYTF

J: TRBJ2-7
V: TRBV18
size: NA
D: NA
DNA: TGTGCCAGCTCACCACCGATCGGGAGTAGTGAAGTGCAGTACTTC
CDR3: CASSPPIGSSEVQYF

J: TRBJ2-5
V: TRBV10-1
size: NA
D: TRBD1
DNA: TGCGCCAGCAGTGGACAGGGGAGTTTGGAGACCCAGTACTTC
CDR3: CASSGQGSLETQYF

J: TRBJ2-7
V: TRBV6-6
size: NA
D: NA
DNA: TGTGCCAGCTCCGACAGTTCCTACGAGCAGTACTTC
CDR3: CASSDSSYEQYF

J: TRBJ2-5
V: TRBV6-5
size: NA
D: NA
DNA: TGTGCCAGCAGTCGAGGGGAGACCCAGTACTTC
CDR3: CASSRGETQYF

J: TRBJ2-1
V: TRBV5-6
size: NA
D: TRBD2
DNA: TGTGCCAGCAGCTCACCCGGGACTAGCGGGGCCTACAATGAGCAGTTCTTC
CDR3: CASSSPGTSGAYNEQFF

J: TRBJ2-1
V: TRBV10-3
size: NA
D: TRBD1
DNA: TGTGCCATCAGTGAGTCGTCTGGGACAGGCGCCAACAATGAGCAGTTCTTC
CDR3: CAISESSGTGANNEQFF

J: TRBJ1-1
V: TRBV10-3
size: NA
D: NA
DNA: TGTGCCATGGGGCAGGGGCTCACTGAAGCTTTCTTT
CDR3: CAMGQGLTEAFF

J: TRBJ1-5
V: TRBV6-1
size: NA
D: NA
DNA: TGTGCCAGCAGTGAAACCCCCGGTCAGCCCCAGCATTTT
CDR3: CASSETPGQPQHF

J: TRBJ1-5
V: TRBV12-5
size: NA
D: TRBD1
DNA: TGTGCTAGTGGTTTGGACTGGACAGGGAATCAGCCCCAGCATTTT
CDR3: CASGLDWTGNQPQHF

J: TRBJ2-2
V: TRBV3-1/TRBV3-2
size: once
D: NA
DNA: TGTGCCAGCAGCCCGACTCTGGGGGGCACCGGGGAGCTGTTTTTT
CDR3: CASSPTLGGTGELFF

J: TRBJ1-1
V: TRBV11-3
size: NA
D: TRBD1
DNA: TGTGCCAGCAGCCCGGGACAGGGGGACACTGAAGCTTTCTTT
CDR3: CASSPGQGDTEAFF

J: TRBJ2-7
V: TRBV15
size: few
D: NA
DNA: TGTGCCACCAGCAGAGATGCGACGGGCGAGCAGTACTTC
CDR3: CATSRDATGEQYF

J: TRBJ2-3
V: TRBV29-1
size: NA
D: TRBD1
DNA: TGCAGCGTCGGGACAGGGTACACAGATACGCAGTATTTT
CDR3: CSVGTGYTDTQYF

J: TRBJ1-1
V: TRBV28
size: NA
D: NA
DNA: TGTGCCAGCAGTTCCCCGGAGGGGACCAACCCGAACACTGAAGCTTTCTTT
CDR3: CASSSPEGTNPNTEAFF

J: TRBJ2-7
V: TRBV18
size: NA
D: NA
DNA: TGTGCCAGCTCCCAAGCGGGCTCCTACGAGCAGTACTTC
CDR3: CASSQAGSYEQYF

J: TRBJ2-3
V: TRBV11-1
size: NA
D: NA
DNA: TGTGCCAGCAGCTTACGGCAGCGGGCCCCGGATTTT
CDR3: CASSLRQRAPDF

J: TRBJ2-1
V: TRBV6-2/TRBV6-3
size: once
D: NA
DNA: TGTGCCAGCAGTTCCTTGAGCGGGCGCTACAATGAGCAGTTCTTC
CDR3: CASSSLSGRYNEQFF

J: TRBJ2-5
V: TRBV28
size: NA
D: TRBD2
DNA: TGTGCCAGCAGTTTTGGGTCGAGACCGGGGGGAGAGACCCAGTACTTC
CDR3: CASSFGSRPGGETQYF

J: TRBJ2-3
V: TRBV29-1
size: NA
D: NA
DNA: TGCAGCGTTGGAGGTGGCGCGAATTCGCGCACAGATACGCAGTATTTT
CDR3: CSVGGGANSRTDTQYF

J: TRBJ2-1
V: TRBV10-3
size: NA
D: NA
DNA: TGTGCCAGCGTACGGGACTTCTCCTACAATGAGCAGTTCTTC
CDR3: CASVRDFSYNEQFF

J: TRBJ2-1
V: TRBV5-4
size: NA
D: NA
DNA: TGTGCCAGTAGGGGCCTGGATGAGCAGTTCTTC
CDR3: CASRGLDEQFF

J: TRBJ1-3
V: TRBV19
size: once
D: NA
DNA: TGTGCCAGTAGTATCCCCCCGAGAAGCATATATTTT
CDR3: CASSIPPRSIYF

J: TRBJ2-7
V: TRBV7-9
size: NA
D: TRBD1
DNA: TGTGCCAGCAGCACTCGACAGGGCTACGAGCAGTACTTC
CDR3: CASSTRQGYEQYF

J: TRBJ2-3
V: TRBV2
size: NA
D: NA
DNA: TGTGCCAGCAGTCGCGGTCTCAGCACAGATACGCAGTATTTT
CDR3: CASSRGLSTDTQYF

J: TRBJ2-1
V: TRBV12-3/TRBV12-4
size: NA
D: NA
DNA: TGTGCCAGCAGCCGGGACTACAATGAGCAGTTCTTC
CDR3: CASSRDYNEQFF

J: TRBJ2-7
V: TRBV6-2/TRBV6-3
size: NA
D: NA
DNA: TGTGCCAGCAGTTTGGGCCACTACGAGCAGTACTTC
CDR3: CASSLGHYEQYF

J: TRBJ1-1
V: TRBV6-5
size: NA
D: NA
DNA: TGTGCCAGCAGATCCGACGGGGAAGCTTTCTTT
CDR3: CASRSDGEAFF

J: TRBJ2-1
V: TRBV11-2
size: NA
D: NA
DNA: TGTGCCAGCAGCTCCGGACTCGCGCAGTTCTTC
CDR3: CASSSGLAQFF

J: TRBJ2-7
V: TRBV5-1
size: NA
D: TRBD2
DNA: TGCGCCAGCGGGCTAGCGGGAGCAACCTACGAGCAGTACTTC
CDR3: CASGLAGATYEQYF

J: TRBJ1-4
V: TRBV30
size: NA
D: TRBD1
DNA: TGTGCCTGGGCCGGGACAGGGGCTTCAACTAATGAAAAACTGTTTTTT
CDR3: CAWAGTGASTNEKLFF

J: TRBJ1-1
V: TRBV4-1
size: few
D: NA
DNA: TGCGCCAGCAGCCAAGACTTCCCCGGTGAAGCTTTCTTT
CDR3: CASSQDFPGEAFF

J: TRBJ2-7
V: TRBV14
size: NA
D: NA
DNA: TGTGCCAGCAGCCAAGATCGGGGGTTCTCCTACGAGCAGTACTTC
CDR3: CASSQDRGFSYEQYF

J: TRBJ2-6
V: TRBV6-5
size: NA
D: TRBD1
DNA: TGTGCCGGGGACAGGGACTCTGGGGCCAACGTCCTGACTTTC
CDR3: CAGDRDSGANVLTF